This T cell receptor beta chain was captured in a study of cytomegalovirus exposure and HLA in healthy donors. Across the study: The approximately 110 validation repertoires, a later analysis reported, used the same platform as the roughly 610 first-cohort repertoires.

CDR3 size: 13 residues. V lost 3 bases, J lost 1 base, and 6 bases lay in between. CDR1 LNHDA and CDR2 SQIVND come from the germline V gene (reference sequence). Overall study results and limits: Usually a TCR sequence was rare, but some public TCRs were found in many donors. Overall, approximately 150 TCR beta chains were annotated as cytomegalovirus-associated. A few CMV-associated chains were confirmed in vitro to be specific for CMV antigens.

Only in-frame clones appear in the TCRdb table, and some are missing; sequencing was by immunoSEQ multiplex PCR. Among around 150,000 clones listed, 85% to 90% were seen once. For this clone: As yet, its antigen is unknown.

V and J are TRBV19 and TRBJ1-1; D call uncertain. The clonotype was recovered from a woman younger than 45 in good health and CMV-seronegative. Sequencing was carried out using PBMCs. CDR3 sequence reads: CASSMQRNTEAFF. CDR3 sequence (DNA): TGTGCCAGTAGTATGCAGAGGAACACTGAAGCTTTCTTT.